Shown below are 4 T cell receptor beta chains from a single sample sequenced in a study of cytomegalovirus exposure and HLA in healthy donors. This PCR relied on a set of 60 Vbeta primers and 13 Jbeta primers. Assay: immunoSEQ multiplex PCR; the TCRdb copy retains only in-frame clones and omits some. Counted here are tens of thousands of clones, 65% to 70% occurring once; the ten biggest clones make up about 17%. Sequenced input: PBMCs. The receptors derive from a man aged 35 to 55 in good health and CMV-seropositive.

The chain is built from TRBV6-5 and TRBJ1-5; maybe TRBD1 (6 bases). V was cut by 6 bases and J by 6 bases, with 15 bases left in between. The germline gives CDR1 MNHEY, CDR2 SVGAGI. CDR3 length: 14 amino acids. Here the CDR3 reads CASRAGGGGQPQHF. The CDR3 nucleotides read TGTGCCAGCAGAGCGGGAGGGGGTGGTCAGCCCCAGCATTTT.

The chain couples TRBV4-2 to TRBJ2-2, with TRBD2 identical over 12 bases. V shed 5 bases and J 6 bases; nucleotides not matched to a gene: 7. Germline CDR1 LGHNA, CDR2 YNFKEQ. The CDR3 length is 16 residues. The CDR3 sequence: CASSTPSGGAPGELFF. The CDR3 coding sequence is TGTGCCAGCAGCACCCCTAGCGGGGGGGCCCCCGGGGAGCTGTTTTTT.

CDR3: CASSSPGQAYGYTF. Here the CDR3 DNA reads TGCGCCAGCAGCTCCCCGGGACAGGCCTATGGCTACACCTTC. The J gene is TRBJ1-2, the V gene TRBV5-1, with TRBD1 matching over 8 bases. Germline V gives CDR1 SGHRS, CDR2 YFSETQ. There are 14 residues in the CDR3. The ends lost 3 bases at V and 4 bases at J; junction bases unmatched: 5.

V and J are TRBV2 and TRBJ2-7, with a weak D call TRBD2 (6 bases). CDR1 and CDR2 (germline): SNHLY, FYNNEI. CDR3 length equals 14 residues. Trimming shortened V by 4 bases and J by 6 bases, and 16 bases separated the two germline ends. The CDR3 region has the DNA TGTGCCAGCAGTGCCTGGGACTCCGAAAGCGAGCAGTACTTC. It specifies CASSAWDSESEQYF.